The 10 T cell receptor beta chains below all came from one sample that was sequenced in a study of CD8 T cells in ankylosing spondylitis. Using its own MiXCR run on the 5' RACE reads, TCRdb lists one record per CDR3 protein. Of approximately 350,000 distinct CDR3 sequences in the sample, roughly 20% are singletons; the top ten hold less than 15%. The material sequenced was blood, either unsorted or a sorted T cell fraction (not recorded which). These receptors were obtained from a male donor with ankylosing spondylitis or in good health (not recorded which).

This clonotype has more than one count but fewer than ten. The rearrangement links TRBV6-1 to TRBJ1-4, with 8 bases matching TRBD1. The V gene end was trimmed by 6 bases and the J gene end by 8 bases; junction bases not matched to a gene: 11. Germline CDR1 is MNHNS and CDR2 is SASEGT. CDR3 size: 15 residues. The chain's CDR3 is CASSEIGTGGEKLFF. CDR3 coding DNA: TGTGCCAGCAGCGAGATCGGGACAGGAGGGGAAAAACTGTTTTTT.

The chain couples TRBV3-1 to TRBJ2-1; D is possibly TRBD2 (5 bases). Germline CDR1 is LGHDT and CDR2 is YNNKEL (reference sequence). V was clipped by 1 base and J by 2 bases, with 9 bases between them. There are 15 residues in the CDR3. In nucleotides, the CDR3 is TGTGCCAGCAGCCAAGGGACTGGAGCCTACAATGAGCAGTTCTTC. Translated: CASSQGTGAYNEQFF.

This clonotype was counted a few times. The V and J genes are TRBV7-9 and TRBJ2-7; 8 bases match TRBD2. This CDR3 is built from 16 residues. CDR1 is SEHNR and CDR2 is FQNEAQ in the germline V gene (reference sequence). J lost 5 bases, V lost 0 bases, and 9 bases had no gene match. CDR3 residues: CASSLARTGGPHEQYF. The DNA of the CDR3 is TGTGCCAGCAGCTTAGCGCGGACGGGGGGGCCCCACGAGCAGTACTTC.

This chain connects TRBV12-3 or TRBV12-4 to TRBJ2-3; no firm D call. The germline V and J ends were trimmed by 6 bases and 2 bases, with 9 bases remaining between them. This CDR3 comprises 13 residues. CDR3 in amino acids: CASSTTLTDTQYF. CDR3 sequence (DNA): TGTGCCAGCAGCACGACCCTCACAGATACGCAGTATTTT.

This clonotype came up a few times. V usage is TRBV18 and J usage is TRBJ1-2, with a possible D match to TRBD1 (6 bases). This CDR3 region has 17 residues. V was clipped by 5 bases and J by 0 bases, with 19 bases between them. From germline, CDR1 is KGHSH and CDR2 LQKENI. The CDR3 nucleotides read TGTGCCAGCTCAGCTTTACCCTGGGACACAGCTAACTATGGCTACACCTTC. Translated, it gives CASSALPWDTANYGYTF. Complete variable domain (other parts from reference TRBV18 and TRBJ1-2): NAGVMQNPRHLVRRRGQEARLRCSPMKGHSHVYWYRQLPEEGLKFMVYLQKENIIDESGMPKERFSAEFPKEGPSILRIQQVVRGDSAAYFCASSALPWDTANYGYTFGSGTRLTVV.

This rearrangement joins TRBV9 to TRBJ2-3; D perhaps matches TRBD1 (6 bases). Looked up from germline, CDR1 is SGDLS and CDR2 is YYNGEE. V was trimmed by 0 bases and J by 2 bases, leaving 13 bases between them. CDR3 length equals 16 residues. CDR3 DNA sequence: TGTGCCAGCAGCGTAGATGGGGGCGAGGACACAGATACGCAGTATTTT. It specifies CASSVDGGEDTDTQYF.

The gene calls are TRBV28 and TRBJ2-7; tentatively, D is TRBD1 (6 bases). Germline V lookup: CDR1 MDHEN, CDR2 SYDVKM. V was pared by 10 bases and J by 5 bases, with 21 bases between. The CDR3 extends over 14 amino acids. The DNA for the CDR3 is TGTGCCACCGACCCACAGGGTTATCCCCACGAGCAGTACTTC. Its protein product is CATDPQGYPHEQYF.

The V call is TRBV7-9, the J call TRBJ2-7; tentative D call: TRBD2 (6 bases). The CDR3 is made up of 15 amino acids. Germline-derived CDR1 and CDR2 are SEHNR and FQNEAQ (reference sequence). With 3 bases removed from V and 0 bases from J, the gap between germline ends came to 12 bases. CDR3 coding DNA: TGTGCCAGCAGCTTCGAACAGGAGGGCTCCTACGAGCAGTACTTC. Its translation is CASSFEQEGSYEQYF.

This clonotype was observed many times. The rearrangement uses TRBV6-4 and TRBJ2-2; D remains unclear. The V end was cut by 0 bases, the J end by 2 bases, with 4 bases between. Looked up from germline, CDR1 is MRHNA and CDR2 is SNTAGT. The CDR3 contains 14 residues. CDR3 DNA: TGTGCCAGCAGTGACTCGACTAACACCGGGGAGCTGTTTTTT. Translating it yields CASSDSTNTGELFF.

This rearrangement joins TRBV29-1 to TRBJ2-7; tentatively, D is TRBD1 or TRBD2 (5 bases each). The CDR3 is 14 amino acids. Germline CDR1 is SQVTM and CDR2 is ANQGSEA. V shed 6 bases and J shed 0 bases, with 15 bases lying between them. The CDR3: CSVGGQTSSYEQYF. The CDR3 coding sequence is TGCAGCGTCGGAGGACAAACAAGCTCCTACGAGCAGTACTTC.